This T cell receptor beta chain is drawn from a study of T cell responses to AZD1222 COVID-19 vaccine. With respect to this clone: Its antigen is still unknown.

Clones were read by immunoSEQ multiplex PCR, and TCRdb kept only the in-frame ones, dropping some. The sample yields about 180,000 clones, about 86% seen once. Overall study results and limits: Nearly half of spike-specific TCRs reportedly target unmutated variant regions. Regions 160-218 and 743-854 held dominance among vaccine-associated CD4 TCRs, which spanned spike. Repertoire sampling occurred only after the peak T cell response.

Germline V gives CDR1 SGHDT, CDR2 YYEEEE. The CDR3 has 14 residues. Trimming removed 5 bases from V and 1 base from J, with 11 bases in between. This chain uses TRBV5-6 with TRBJ2-3; TRBD2 is a possible D gene (5 bases). This clonotype was sampled from an adult in good health. Sequenced here: peripheral blood, sampled on day 0 of AZD1222 vaccination. In DNA, the CDR3 is TGTGCCAGCAGGACGAGGGCGCGCACAGATACGCAGTATTTT. Translating it yields CASRTRARTDTQYF.